This TCR beta chain was sequenced for a study of graft-versus-host responses after intestinal transplantation. Looked up from germline, CDR1 is MNHNY and CDR2 is SVGAGI (reference sequence). Trimming stripped 0 bases from V and 3 bases from J, with 6 bases between. The CDR3 covers 13 residues. Clones were read by immunoSEQ multiplex PCR, and TCRdb kept only the in-frame ones, dropping some. The repertoire has roughly 90,000 clones, 91% of them found once; the top ten carry less than 0.45%. Worth noting for this clone: Its antigen is unknown.

Source: unstimulated CD4+ T cells sorted from spleen or lymph node cells, taken before transplant. This clonotype was obtained from a human donor who was the organ donor for an intestinal transplant. V usage is TRBV6-6 and J usage is TRBJ2-7; D call uncertain. The CDR3 DNA follows: TGTGCCAGCAGTTACTCGGCAAGCTACGAGCAGTACTTC. It is translated as CASSYSASYEQYF.